Only a few counts were recorded for the clone carrying this T cell receptor (beta chain). Its antigen is not known. J was trimmed by 7 bases and V by 4 bases; bases with no gene match: 15. The length of the CDR3 is 17 residues. Germline V gene sequence: CDR1 SGHRS, CDR2 YFSETQ. Template material for amplifying TCR beta CDR3 regions consisted of RNA transcripts. TCR CDR3 regions were first amplified by RT-PCR with HTBI primers. TCRdb independently ran MiXCR on the multiplex PCR reads; one entry per CDR3 protein. The table records 600,000 to 700,000 distinct CDR3 sequences, about 45% of them present only once. These data come from a study of T cells in Graves' hyperthyroidism and ophthalmopathy. Uncontrolled infection, other autoimmune disease, pregnancy or lactation barred patients from enrollment. Diagnoses used clinical symptoms, serum thyroxine and TRAb, thyroid ultrasound and orbital computed tomography.

Study-wide results and limits: Most thyroid clonotypes with frequency above 0.001 were detected in blood.

The sequenced sample was peripheral blood or thyroid tissue (not recorded which). The origin of this receptor is an adult man with Graves' disease, either hyperthyroidism or ophthalmopathy (not recorded which). The V gene is TRBV5-1, the J gene TRBJ1-4, with 8 bases aligning to TRBD1. Written as DNA, the CDR3 is TGCGCCAGCAGCCCAGGGGGCGACGGTAGCCTCGGTGAAAAACTGTTTTTT. Translated, it gives CASSPGGDGSLGEKLFF. The full variable domain, completed using reference TRBV5-1 and TRBJ1-4, is KAGVTQTPRYLIKTRGQQVTLSCSPISGHRSVSWYQQTPGQGLQFLFEYFSETQRNKGNFPGRFSGRQFSNSRSEMNVSTLELGDSALYLCASSPGGDGSLGEKLFFGSGTQLSVL.